The 27 T cell receptor beta chains presented below share a single source sample, sequenced in a study of glioma-infiltrating T cells. Using RNA template, CDR3s of TCR alpha and beta were amplified with iRepertoire arm-PCR. TCRdb itself ran the multiplex PCR reads through MiXCR, one entry per CDR3 protein. There are some 93,000 distinct CDR3 sequences in the sample; approximately 42% occur only once, and under 40% lies in the top ten. The specimen sequenced was glioma tissue, nonneoplastic brain tissue, or PBMCs (not recorded which). These receptors all come from a human donor with low-grade glioma or glioblastoma, undergoing nonglioma brain surgery, or in good health (not recorded which).

This clonotype was found many times. A read error may be the cause here, since a much bigger clone is one base away. The chain is built from TRBV15 and TRBJ2-7; the match to TRBD1 covers 8 bases. CDR1 and CDR2 from the germline V gene are LNHNV and YYDKDF (reference sequence). The CDR3 covers 15 residues. Losses at the gene ends were 5 bases for V and 6 bases for J; bases not matched to a gene: 12. CDR3 nucleotide sequence: TGTGCCACCAGCGGAGGGACTGGGACAGGCAGCGAGCAGTACTTC. This gives the protein CATSGGTGTGSEQYF.

This clonotype came up once. CDR3 in amino acids: CASSHRDPLQETQYF. The CDR3 DNA reads as TGTGCCAGCAGCCACCGGGACCCACTCCAAGAGACCCAGTACTTC. The chain recombines TRBV11-2 with TRBJ2-5; D is perhaps TRBD1 or TRBD2 (5 bases each). This CDR3 spans 15 amino acids. The germline V gene has CDR1 SGHAT and CDR2 FQNNGV. V was cut by 5 bases and J by 1 base, with 14 bases left in between.

The V gene is TRBV28, the J gene TRBJ2-3; 8 bases fit TRBD2. V was clipped by 7 bases and J by 2 bases; unmatched bases: 2. The CDR3 spans 13 residues. Per the germline V gene, CDR1 is MDHEN and CDR2 is SYDVKM. The CDR3 DNA sequence: TGTGCCAGCATCGGGGGGGCCACAGATACGCAGTATTTT. Translated, it gives CASIGGATDTQYF.

The gene calls are TRBV24-1 and TRBJ2-1; D remains unclear. The CDR3 covers 13 residues. The germline V gene has CDR1 KGHDR and CDR2 SFDVKD. V was shortened by 6 bases and J by 1 base, with 6 bases between the two germline ends. CDR3 residues: CATSLSSYNEQFF. CDR3 sequence (DNA): TGTGCCACCAGTTTATCTTCCTACAATGAGCAGTTCTTC.

Concerning this clonotype itself: This is likely a read error, given that the CDR3 carries no conserved phenylalanine or tryptophan at its end. V usage is TRBV2 and J usage is TRBJ2-5; TRBD1 is a possible D gene (6 bases). Trimming left V 6 bases short and J 5 bases short, with 22 bases between. The CDR3 length is 16 residues. Germline CDR1 SNHLY, CDR2 FYNNEI. CDR3 amino acids: CASSRDMEEDNETQYS. CDR3 DNA sequence: TGTGCCAGCAGCCGGGACATGGAAGAGGACAACGAGACCCAGTACTCC.

The sample holds many counts of this clonotype. The chain employs TRBV6-2 or TRBV6-3 and TRBJ2-1; either TRBD1 or TRBD2 may fit D (5 bases each). V lost 7 bases and J lost 4, with 8 bases in between. The CDR3 is 12 amino acids. Per the germline V gene, CDR1 is MNHEY and CDR2 is SVGEGT. In DNA, the CDR3 is TGTGCCAGCAAAGAGGGGTACAATGAGCAGTTCTTC. Protein: CASKEGYNEQFF.

A note on this clonotype: A much larger clonotype is one base distant, so this may be a read error. The J gene is TRBJ2-7, the V gene TRBV10-3, with TRBD1 as a possible D gene (5 bases). The germline V gene encodes CDR1 ENHRY and CDR2 SYGVKD. V lost 2 bases and J 9 bases, leaving 20 bases between the germline ends. The CDR3 runs 15 residues. CDR3 residues: CAISEGDIGAKAQYF. The CDR3 DNA reads TGTGCCATCAGTGAGGGGGATATAGGGGCCAAGGCGCAGTACTTC.

This clonotype was observed many times. The chain recombines TRBV5-5 with TRBJ2-3; D gene uncertain. V lost 3 bases to trimming and J lost 5 bases, with 7 bases between them. Germline CDR1 SGHKS, CDR2 YYEKEE (reference sequence). The CDR3 has 12 amino acids. The CDR3: CASSSTGDTQYF. The DNA of the CDR3 is TGTGCCAGCAGCTCCACGGGAGATACGCAGTATTTT.

This clonotype was counted at least ten times. The chain recombines TRBV5-4 with TRBJ1-1, with 8 bases matching TRBD1. Losses at the gene ends were 6 bases for V and 0 bases for J; bases not matched to a gene: 10. Germline-derived CDR1 and CDR2 are SGHNT and YYREEE (reference sequence). This CDR3 comprises 16 residues. The CDR3 spells CASTDKRQGMNTEAFF. CDR3 DNA: TGTGCCAGCACCGACAAAAGACAGGGGATGAACACTGAAGCTTTCTTT. Full variable domain (remainder filled in from reference TRBV5-4 and TRBJ1-1): ETGVTQSPTHLIKTRGQQVTLRCSSQSGHNTVSWYQQALGQGPQFIFQYYREEENGRGNFPPRFSGLQFPNYSSELNVNALELDDSALYLCASTDKRQGMNTEAFFGQGTRLTVV.

Worth noting for this clonotype: Mismatch with germline at one junction end may stem from a read error. The CDR3 protein is CASSRDRDSPLPF. For the CDR3, the DNA is TGTGCCAGCAGCCGGGACAGGGATTCACCCCTCCCCTTC. The chain recombines TRBV14 with TRBJ2-1; 9 bases line up with TRBD1. Germline V lookup: CDR1 SGHDN, CDR2 FVKESK. The CDR3 is 13 residues long. The variable domain in full, completed from reference TRBV14 and TRBJ2-1, reads EAGVTQFPSHSVIEKGQTVTLRCDPISGHDNLYWYRRVMGKEIKFLLHFVKESKQDESGMPNNRFLAERTGGTYSTLKVQPAELEDSGVYFCASSRDRDSPLPFGPGTRLTVL.

In the case of this clonotype: This may stem from a read error, because a much larger clone lies one nucleotide away. The CDR3 nucleotides read TGTGCCATCAGTGCTCGGCAGGGAATAAAGAATGAGCAGCTCTTC. Translation gives CAISARQGIKNEQLF. This chain uses TRBV10-3 with TRBJ2-1; TRBD1 is a possible D gene (5 bases). Germline CDR1 is ENHRY and CDR2 is SYGVKD. This CDR3 spans 15 amino acids.

As concerns this clonotype: Likely a read error: the CDR3 ends without its conserved phenylalanine or tryptophan. Here the CDR3 reads CASSIGIRDQQFS. The CDR3 bases are TGTGCCAGTAGTATCGGGATCCGGGATCAGCAGTTCTCC. The chain joins TRBV19 to TRBJ2-1, with D possibly TRBD2 on 5 matching bases. The V and J ends lost 3 bases and 11 bases respectively, with 14 bases between them. This CDR3 spans 13 amino acids. Germline-derived CDR1 and CDR2 are LNHDA and SQIVND (reference sequence).

A remark on this clonotype: An end of the junction differs from the germline gene, which may be a read error. The rearrangement joins TRBV19 to TRBJ1-2; TRBD1 aligns across 7 bases. The CDR3 contains 14 residues. CDR1 is LNHDA and CDR2 is SQIVND in the germline V gene (reference sequence). The CDR3 region has the DNA TGCGCCAGAAGACCAGGGGGGGCGAGATATGGCTACACCTTC. It encodes CARRPGGARYGYTF.

This clonotype came up many times. This sequence joins TRBV11-3 and TRBJ1-6; a weak D match, TRBD1 (6 bases). The V gene's germline CDR1 is SGHNT and CDR2 YENEEA. The germline V and J ends were trimmed by 1 base and 16 bases, with 14 bases remaining between them. The CDR3 is made up of 13 amino acids. The CDR3 nucleotides read TGTGCCAGCAGCTTAGTTAACAGGGAACCTCTCCACTTT. This encodes CASSLVNREPLHF. Full variable domain (missing parts from reference TRBV11-3 and TRBJ1-6): EAGVVQSPRYKIIEKKQPVAFWCNPISGHNTLYWYLQNLGQGPELLIRYENEEAVDDSQLPKDRFSAERLKGVDSTLKIQPAELGDSAVYLCASSLVNREPLHFGNGTRLTVT.

On this clonotype: This may arise from a read error, as a much more abundant clone is one base away. The J gene is TRBJ2-2, the V gene TRBV11-3; 10 positions match TRBD2. Germline CDR1 SGHNT, CDR2 YENEEA. Trimming removed 5 bases from V and 6 bases from J; junction bases left unmatched: 12. The length of the CDR3 is 17 residues. The CDR3 nucleotides are TGTGCCAGCAGCCCTTATAGCGGGGGGCTTAACGCCGGGGAGCTGTTTTTT. Amino acid sequence: CASSPYSGGLNAGELFF. Together with reference TRBV11-3 and TRBJ2-2, the CDR3 gives the full variable domain: EAGVVQSPRYKIIEKKQPVAFWCNPISGHNTLYWYLQNLGQGPELLIRYENEEAVDDSQLPKDRFSAERLKGVDSTLKIQPAELGDSAVYLCASSPYSGGLNAGELFFGEGSRLTVL.

Remarks on this clonotype: A much larger clone differs by one base, so this may be a read error. The chain employs TRBV2 and TRBJ2-7; tentatively, D is TRBD1 (5 bases). The V and J ends lost 1 base and 7 bases respectively, with 17 bases between them. Germline V lookup: CDR1 SNHLY, CDR2 FYNNEI. The CDR3 length is 15 residues. CDR3 sequence reads: CASSEVVQADNEQYF. The CDR3 nucleotides are TGTGCCAGCAGTGAAGTGGTACAGGCCGACAATGAGCAGTACTTC.

In its sample, this clonotype was seen once. This clone may be a read error of a much larger clone one base away. This rearrangement joins TRBV5-4 to TRBJ2-5, with D perhaps being TRBD1 or TRBD2 (6 bases each). With 2 bases removed from V and 5 bases from J, the gap between germline ends came to 16 bases. The CDR3 spans 15 residues. The germline CDR1 and CDR2 sequences are SGHNT and YYREEE (reference sequence). In DNA, the CDR3 is TGTGCCAGCAGCTTAGGAGGGGGTTTGGGCGAGACCCAGTACTTC. It encodes CASSLGGGLGETQYF.

A remark on this clonotype: No DNA is shown, since the ends of the CDR3 on it are uncertain; the CDR3 is the one TCRdb lists. The chain couples TRBV4-2 to TRBJ2-3; TRBD2, the D gene given by the table, was not confirmed from the DNA. The CDR3 is made up of 16 amino acids, end residues included. Germline V gene lookup returns CDR1 LGHNA and CDR2 YNFKEQ. The CDR3 region is CAGSQVGGGSTDTKYF.

Only a few counts were recorded for this clonotype. This may come from a read error, since a much larger clone is one base off. The CDR3 does not end in the conserved phenylalanine or tryptophan, so this is likely a read error. The genes are TRBV19 and TRBJ2-1; D is ambiguous. The CDR3 contains 14 residues. The germline V gene encodes CDR1 LNHDA and CDR2 SQIVND (reference sequence). Between the trimmed V and J ends, which lost 5 bases and 6 bases, there was a span of 14 bases. The CDR3 nucleotides are TGTGCCAGTAGTCCTCTGGGAAGCCCCAATGAGCAGTTCCTC. The encoded protein is CASSPLGSPNEQFL.

This clonotype was counted at least ten times. The V and J genes are TRBV6-5 and TRBJ2-7; D not resolved. Germline V lookup: CDR1 MNHEY, CDR2 SVGAGI. The CDR3 has 15 amino acids. The V end was cut by 2 bases, the J end by 2 bases, with 13 bases between. The CDR3 region is CASSYGLAPPYEQYF. The CDR3 DNA follows: TGTGCCAGCAGTTACGGATTAGCCCCCCCCTACGAGCAGTACTTC.

The chain combines TRBV2 with TRBJ1-1; 8 bases align to TRBD1. This CDR3 is 15 amino acids long. V gave up 4 bases and J gave up 4 bases; unmatched junction bases: 8. From germline, CDR1 is SNHLY and CDR2 FYNNEI. CDR3 bases: TGTGCCAGCAGTGGGAAGACAGGGGTTGGCACTGAAGCTTTCTTT. This sequence encodes CASSGKTGVGTEAFF.

Ten or more counts support this clonotype. The V call is TRBV2, the J call TRBJ2-7; D is undetermined. CDR1 is SNHLY, CDR2 FYNNEI, per germline. The CDR3 length is 14 residues. Trimming pared 4 bases from V and 2 bases from J, leaving 12 bases between. CDR3 sequence reads: CASSVGVDPYEQYF. As DNA, the CDR3 is TGTGCCAGCAGTGTTGGCGTGGATCCCTACGAGCAGTACTTC.

This clonotype occurred many times. The chain is built from TRBV6-5 and TRBJ1-2; D is ambiguous. Between the trimmed V and J ends, which lost 0 bases and 1 base, there was a span of 6 bases. Germline CDR1 is MNHEY and CDR2 is SVGAGI. The CDR3 extends over 14 amino acids. The CDR3 region is CASSYSTLNYGYTF. The CDR3, as DNA: TGTGCCAGCAGTTACTCGACTCTTAACTATGGCTACACCTTC.

This clonotype has a count of ten or more. This chain joins TRBV7-9 and TRBJ1-1, with D unclear. From germline, CDR1 is SEHNR and CDR2 FQNEAQ (reference sequence). Trimming removed 5 bases from V and 1 base from J, with 11 bases in between. The CDR3 runs 14 residues. CDR3 DNA: TGTGCCAGCAGCCCCCCCCCAGGGAACACTGAAGCTTTCTTT. Translated: CASSPPPGNTEAFF. Based on the CDR3 plus reference TRBV7-9 and TRBJ1-1, the full variable domain is DTGVSQNPRHKITKRGQNVTFRCDPISEHNRLYWYRQTLGQGPEFLTYFQNEAQLEKSRLLSDRFSAERPKGSFSTLEIQRTEQGDSAMYLCASSPPPGNTEAFFGQGTRLTVV.

This clonotype has at least ten counts. The chain uses TRBV3-1 and TRBJ1-1; possibly TRBD1 for D (6 bases). Looked up from germline, CDR1 is LGHDT and CDR2 is YNNKEL (reference sequence). The V and J ends lost 2 bases and 5 bases respectively, with 18 bases between them. The CDR3 loop spans 16 amino acids. CDR3 in DNA: TGTGCCAGCAGCCAACGAAGGGGGGCGGGGGCTACTGAAGCTTTCTTT. It specifies CASSQRRGAGATEAFF. The variable domain in full, completed from reference TRBV3-1 and TRBJ1-1, reads DTAVSQTPKYLVTQMGNDKSIKCEQNLGHDTMYWYKQDSKKFLKIMFSYNNKELIINETVPNRFSPKSPDKAHLNLHINSLELGDSAVYFCASSQRRGAGATEAFFGQGTRLTVV.

This clonotype was detected a few times. V usage is TRBV29-1 and J usage is TRBJ2-2; D is possibly TRBD2 (5 bases). The V end lost 2 bases, the J end lost 3 bases, and 16 bases lay between the germline ends. CDR1 is SQVTM, CDR2 ANQGSEA, per germline. The CDR3 runs to 16 residues. Written as DNA, the CDR3 is TGCAGCGTTGAAAAGGAAGAGGGAAGTGACACCGGGGAGCTGTTTTTT. Translating it yields CSVEKEEGSDTGELFF.

V and J are TRBV29-1 and TRBJ2-5, with D tentatively TRBD1 (5 bases). The CDR3 spans 16 residues. Germline values: CDR1 SQVTM, CDR2 ANQGSEA. The V end lost 0 bases, the J end lost 5 bases, and 19 bases lay between the germline ends. The CDR3 DNA follows: TGCAGCGTTGAAGATTTAGTTAGGGGATTCGGGGAGACCCAGTACTTC. Protein product: CSVEDLVRGFGETQYF.